Described below is a single TCR beta chain sequence and its context. The antigen is undetermined. V was trimmed by 4 bases and J by 8 bases, leaving 18 bases between them. The CDR3 runs to 14 residues. CDR1 is LGHDT, CDR2 YNNKEL, per germline (reference sequence). The data derive from a study of lung T cells in sarcoidosis with Löfgren's syndrome. Study conclusions and caveats: Shared TRAV12-1 and TRBV2 CDR3 motifs were reported across several patients.

Each CDR3 protein gets one entry after TCRdb re-called the reads with MiXCR. This table has tens of thousands of distinct CDR3 sequences, approximately 22% appearing once. The gene calls are TRBV3-1 and TRBJ2-7; D is ambiguous. Sample: CD4+ T cells from PBMCs. The TCR comes from a human donor with sarcoidosis (Löfgren's syndrome or another form), or a control subject (not recorded which). As DNA, the CDR3 is TGTGCCAGCAGCCTGGCAGCCGGGCGCGCCAAGCAGTACTTC. It yields the protein CASSLAAGRAKQYF.